The entry below gives a single T cell receptor beta chain sequence along with its context. Per the authors' pipeline: Amplification from reference gene primers served as the basis for estimated nucleated cell counts. TCRdb's table, derived via immunoSEQ multiplex PCR, lists solely in-frame clones and lacks some. The V and J calls and clone size come from that table; D and trimming were worked out from the DNA. The sample has about 86,000 clones, roughly 82% seen once. This specimen comes from a study of blood T cell repertoires in COVID-19. The ends were cut back, 8 bases at V and 2 bases at J, with 11 bases in the middle. The CDR3 has 13 residues.

The sequence came from an elderly woman with acute or convalescent COVID-19. Sequenced sample: peripheral blood. The chain recombines TRBV23-1 with TRBJ2-3; D might be TRBD1 (5 bases). TRBV23-1 is annotated as an ORF whose role is uncertain. The CDR3 nucleotides read TGCGCCAGCGCAGGCAGGGACACAGATACGCAGTATTTT. Translated: CASAGRDTDTQYF.